Below, 5 T cell receptor beta chains from the same sample are listed, as sequenced in a study of T cell responses to AZD1222 COVID-19 vaccine. Sequencing was performed with immunoSEQ multiplex PCR; in TCRdb, only in-frame clones are kept and a portion is missing. The sample lists about 110,000 clones; 88% were seen once. The material sequenced was peripheral blood, taken on day 0 of AZD1222 vaccination. The receptors derive from an adult in good health.

The chain employs TRBV21-1 and TRBJ2-7; the table's D call, TRBD1, has no DNA check behind it. TRBV21-1 is listed as a pseudogene. This CDR3 spans 16 amino acids. CDR3 amino acids: CASSKQYRGLSYEQYF. In DNA form, the CDR3 reads TGTGCCAGCAGCAAACAGTACAGGGGGCTATCCTACGAGCAGTACTTC.

This clone was counted only a few times. The chain employs TRBV7-9 and TRBJ2-7; 8 bases line up with TRBD2. V lost 1 base to trimming and J lost 9 bases; unmatched junction nucleotides: 8. The CDR3 sequence is 14 residues long. Germline V gene data show CDR1 as SEHNR and CDR2 as FQNEAQ (reference sequence). The CDR3 reads CASSLEGLEGWQYF. CDR3 DNA: TGTGCCAGCAGCTTAGAGGGACTAGAAGGCTGGCAGTACTTC.

The V and J genes are TRBV30 and TRBJ1-2; 7 bases align to TRBD1. Germline lookup yields CDR1 GTSNPN and CDR2 SVGIG (reference sequence). The CDR3 covers 13 residues. Trimming cost V 2 bases and J 4 bases; bases outside gene matches: 4. In DNA, the CDR3 is TGTGCCTGGAGTTTGACAGGGCCCTATGGCTACACCTTC. Translation: CAWSLTGPYGYTF.

This sequence joins TRBV28 and TRBJ1-2; D is unresolved. Germline loops: CDR1 MDHEN, CDR2 SYDVKM. The CDR3 extends over 11 amino acids. V lost 6 bases and J lost 6, with 8 bases in between. The CDR3 reads CASSHIDGYTF. The CDR3 DNA sequence: TGTGCCAGCAGCCACATCGATGGCTACACCTTC.

This chain connects TRBV27 to TRBJ2-7, with D possibly being TRBD2 (6 bases). CDR3 size: 16 residues. Per the germline V gene, CDR1 is MNHEY and CDR2 is SMNVEV (reference sequence). V was trimmed by 3 bases and J by 7 bases, leaving 22 bases between them. CDR3: CASSFARGRQGREQYF. The CDR3, as DNA: TGTGCCAGCAGTTTCGCCCGGGGACGGCAAGGGAGGGAGCAGTACTTC.